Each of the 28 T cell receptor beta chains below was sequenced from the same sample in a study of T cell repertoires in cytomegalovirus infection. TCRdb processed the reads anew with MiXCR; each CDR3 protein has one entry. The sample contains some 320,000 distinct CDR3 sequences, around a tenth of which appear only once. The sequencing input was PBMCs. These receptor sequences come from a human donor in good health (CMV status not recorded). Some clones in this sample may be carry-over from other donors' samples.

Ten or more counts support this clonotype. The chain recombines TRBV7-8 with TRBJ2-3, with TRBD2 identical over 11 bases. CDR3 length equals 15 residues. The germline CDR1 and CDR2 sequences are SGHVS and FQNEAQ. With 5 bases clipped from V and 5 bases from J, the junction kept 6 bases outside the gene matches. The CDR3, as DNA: TGTGCCAGCAGCCTTAGCGGGAGGGCCATAGATACGCAGTATTTT. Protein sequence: CASSLSGRAIDTQYF.

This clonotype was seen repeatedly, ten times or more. The CDR3 DNA follows: TGCAGTGCTAGAGATCCAGCGGGGGGGCGGGAGACCCAGTACTTC. The encoded protein is CSARDPAGGRETQYF. V and J are TRBV20-1 and TRBJ2-5, with 10 bases fitting TRBD2. Per germline, CDR1 DFQATT and CDR2 SNEGSKA (reference sequence). The length of the CDR3 is 15 residues. With V trimmed by 0 bases and J by 5 bases, 6 bases remained unmatched.

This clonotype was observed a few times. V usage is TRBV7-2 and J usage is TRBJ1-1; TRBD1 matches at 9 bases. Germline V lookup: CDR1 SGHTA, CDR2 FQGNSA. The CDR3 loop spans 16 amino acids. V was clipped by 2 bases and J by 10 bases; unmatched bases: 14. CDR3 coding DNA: TGTGCCAGCAGCTTACCTCCCGGGACAGGGAGGGTCGGAGCTTTCTTT. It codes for CASSLPPGTGRVGAFF.

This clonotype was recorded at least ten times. The CDR3 spells CASSDRAGGADTQYF. Written as DNA, the CDR3 is TGTGCCAGCAGTGACCGAGCGGGGGGAGCAGATACGCAGTATTTT. J is TRBJ2-3 and V is TRBV2, with 9 bases that match TRBD2. V dropped 3 bases and J dropped 4; count of bases not matched to a gene: 5. The germline V gene encodes CDR1 SNHLY and CDR2 FYNNEI. The length of the CDR3 is 15 residues.

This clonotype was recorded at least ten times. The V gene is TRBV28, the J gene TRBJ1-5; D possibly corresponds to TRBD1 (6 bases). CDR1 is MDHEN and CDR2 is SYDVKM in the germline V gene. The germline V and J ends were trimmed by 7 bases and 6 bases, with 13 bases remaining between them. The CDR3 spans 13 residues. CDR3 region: CASTNWGAQPQHF. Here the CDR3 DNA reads TGTGCCAGCACCAATTGGGGGGCTCAGCCCCAGCATTTT.

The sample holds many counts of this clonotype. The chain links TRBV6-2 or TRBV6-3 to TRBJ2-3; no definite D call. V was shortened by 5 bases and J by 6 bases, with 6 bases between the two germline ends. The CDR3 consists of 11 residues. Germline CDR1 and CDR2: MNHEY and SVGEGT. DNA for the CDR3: TGTGCCAGCAGTCGACTCGATACGCAGTATTTT. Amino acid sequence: CASSRLDTQYF.

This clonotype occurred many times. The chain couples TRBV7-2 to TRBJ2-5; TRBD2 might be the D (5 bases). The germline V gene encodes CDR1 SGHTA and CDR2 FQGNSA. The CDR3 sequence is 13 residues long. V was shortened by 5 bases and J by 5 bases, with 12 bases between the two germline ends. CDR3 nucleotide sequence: TGTGCCAGCAGCCACGACCGAGGGGAGACCCAGTACTTC. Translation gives CASSHDRGETQYF.

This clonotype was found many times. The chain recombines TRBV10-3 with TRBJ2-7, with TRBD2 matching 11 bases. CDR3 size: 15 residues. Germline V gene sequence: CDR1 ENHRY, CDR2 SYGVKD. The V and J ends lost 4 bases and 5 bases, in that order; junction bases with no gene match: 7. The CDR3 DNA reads TGTGCCATCAGTGTTGTAGCGGGAGGGCCCCACGAGCAGTACTTC. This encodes CAISVVAGGPHEQYF.

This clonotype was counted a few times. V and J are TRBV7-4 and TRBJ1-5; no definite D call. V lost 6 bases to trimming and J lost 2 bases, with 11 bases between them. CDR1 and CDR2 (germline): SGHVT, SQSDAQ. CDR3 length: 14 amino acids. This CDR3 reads CASSYHDGNQPQHF. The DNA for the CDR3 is TGTGCCAGCAGTTATCACGACGGCAATCAGCCCCAGCATTTT.

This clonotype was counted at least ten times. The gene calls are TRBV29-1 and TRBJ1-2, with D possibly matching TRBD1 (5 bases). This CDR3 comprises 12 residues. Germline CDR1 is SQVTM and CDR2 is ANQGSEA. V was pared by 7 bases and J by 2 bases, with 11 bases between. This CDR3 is CSANEGNYGYTF. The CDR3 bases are TGCAGCGCCAACGAGGGGAACTATGGCTACACCTTC.

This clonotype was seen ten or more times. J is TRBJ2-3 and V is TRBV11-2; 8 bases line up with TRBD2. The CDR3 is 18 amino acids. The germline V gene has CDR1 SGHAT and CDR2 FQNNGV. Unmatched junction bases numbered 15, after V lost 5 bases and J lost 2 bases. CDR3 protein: CASSPPFRGAGVTDTQYF. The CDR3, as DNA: TGTGCCAGCAGCCCACCCTTCCGGGGAGCGGGGGTCACAGATACGCAGTATTTT.

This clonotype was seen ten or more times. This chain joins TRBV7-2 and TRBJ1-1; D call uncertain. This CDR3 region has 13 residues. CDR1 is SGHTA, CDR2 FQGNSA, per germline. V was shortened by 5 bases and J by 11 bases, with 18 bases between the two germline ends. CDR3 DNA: TGTGCCAGCAGCCGCGGTTCTGGCGGGAGGGCTTTCTTT. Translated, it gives CASSRGSGGRAFF. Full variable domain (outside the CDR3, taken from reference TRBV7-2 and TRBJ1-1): GAGVSQSPSNKVTEKGKDVELRCDPISGHTALYWYRQSLGQGLEFLIYFQGNSAPDKSGLPSDRFSAERTGGSVSTLTIQRTQQEDSAVYLCASSRGSGGRAFFGQGTRLTVV.

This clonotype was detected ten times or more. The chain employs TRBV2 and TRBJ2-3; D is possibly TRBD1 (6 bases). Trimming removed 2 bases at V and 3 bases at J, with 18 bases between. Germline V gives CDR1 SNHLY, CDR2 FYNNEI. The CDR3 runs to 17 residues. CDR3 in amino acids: CASSERGGRGSTDTQYF. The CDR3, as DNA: TGTGCCAGCAGTGAACGTGGGGGCCGGGGAAGTACAGATACGCAGTATTTT.

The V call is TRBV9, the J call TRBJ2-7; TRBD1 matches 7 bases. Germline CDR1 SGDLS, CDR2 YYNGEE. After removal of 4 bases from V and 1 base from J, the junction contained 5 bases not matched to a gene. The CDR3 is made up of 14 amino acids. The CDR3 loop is CASSRGLSSYEQYF. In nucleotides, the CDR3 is TGTGCCAGCAGCAGGGGGCTTAGTTCCTACGAGCAGTACTTC.

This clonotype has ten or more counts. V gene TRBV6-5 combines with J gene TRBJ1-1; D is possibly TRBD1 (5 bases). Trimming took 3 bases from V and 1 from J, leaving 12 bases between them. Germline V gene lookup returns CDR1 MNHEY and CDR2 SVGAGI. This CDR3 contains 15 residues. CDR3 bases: TGTGCCAGCAGTTATCTCGGGGCCCCGAACACTGAAGCTTTCTTT. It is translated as CASSYLGAPNTEAFF.

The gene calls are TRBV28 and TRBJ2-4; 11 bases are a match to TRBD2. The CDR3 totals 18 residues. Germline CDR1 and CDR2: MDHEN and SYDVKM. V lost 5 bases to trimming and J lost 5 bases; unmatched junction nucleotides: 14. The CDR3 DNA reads TGTGCCAGCAGTCCAGGGACTAGCGGAAGAAGATTTGAAAACATTCAGTACTTC. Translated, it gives CASSPGTSGRRFENIQYF.

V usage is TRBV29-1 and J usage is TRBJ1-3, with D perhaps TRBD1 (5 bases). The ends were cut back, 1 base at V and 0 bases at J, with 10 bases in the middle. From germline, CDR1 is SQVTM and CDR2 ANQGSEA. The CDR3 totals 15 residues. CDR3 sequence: CSVEARGSSGNTIYF. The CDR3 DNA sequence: TGCAGCGTTGAAGCCCGGGGGAGCTCTGGAAACACCATATATTTT. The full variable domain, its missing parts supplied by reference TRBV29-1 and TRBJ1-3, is SAVISQKPSRDICQRGTSLTIQCQVDSQVTMMFWYRQQPGQSLTLIATANQGSEATYESGFVIDKFPISRPNLTFSTLTVSNMSPEDSSIYLCSVEARGSSGNTIYFGEGSWLTVV.

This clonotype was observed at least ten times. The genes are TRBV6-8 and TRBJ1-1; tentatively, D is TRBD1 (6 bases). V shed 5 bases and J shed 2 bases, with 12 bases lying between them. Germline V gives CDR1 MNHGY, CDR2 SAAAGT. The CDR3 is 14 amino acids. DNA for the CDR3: TGTGCCAGCAGTCGTAACAGGGTTAACACTGAAGCTTTCTTT. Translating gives CASSRNRVNTEAFF.

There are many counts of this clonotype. The CDR3 here is CASIQVASDTQYF. The CDR3 nucleotides read TGTGCCAGCATTCAAGTCGCGTCAGATACGCAGTATTTT. The chain joins TRBV7-9 to TRBJ2-3, with D unresolved. Trimming took off 7 bases at V and 4 bases at J, with 12 bases between the two ends. The CDR3 contains 13 residues. The V gene's germline CDR1 is SEHNR and CDR2 FQNEAQ (reference sequence).

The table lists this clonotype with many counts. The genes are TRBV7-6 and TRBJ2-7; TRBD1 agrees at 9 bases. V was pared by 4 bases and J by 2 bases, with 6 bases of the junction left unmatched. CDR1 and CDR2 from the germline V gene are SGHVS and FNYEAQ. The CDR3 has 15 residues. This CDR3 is CASSWGDRAAYEQYF. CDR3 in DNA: TGTGCCAGCAGCTGGGGGGACAGGGCGGCCTACGAGCAGTACTTC. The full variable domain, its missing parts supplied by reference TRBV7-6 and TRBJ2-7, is GAGVSQSPRYKVTKRGQDVALRCDPISGHVSLYWYRQALGQGPEFLTYFNYEAQQDKSGLPNDRFSAERPEGSISTLTIQRTEQRDSAMYRCASSWGDRAAYEQYFGPGTRLTVT.

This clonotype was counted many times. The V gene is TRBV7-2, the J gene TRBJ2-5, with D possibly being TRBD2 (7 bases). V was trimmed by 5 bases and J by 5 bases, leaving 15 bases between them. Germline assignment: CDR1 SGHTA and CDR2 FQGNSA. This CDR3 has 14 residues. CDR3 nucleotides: TGTGCCAGCAGCCCACTAGGGGGGGCCGAGACCCAGTACTTC. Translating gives CASSPLGGAETQYF.

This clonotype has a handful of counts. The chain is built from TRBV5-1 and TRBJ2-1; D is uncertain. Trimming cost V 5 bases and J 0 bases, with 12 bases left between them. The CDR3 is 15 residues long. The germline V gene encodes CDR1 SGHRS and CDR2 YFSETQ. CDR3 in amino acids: CASRDNLGSYNEQFF. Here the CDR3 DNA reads TGCGCCAGCAGGGATAACCTCGGCTCCTACAATGAGCAGTTCTTC.

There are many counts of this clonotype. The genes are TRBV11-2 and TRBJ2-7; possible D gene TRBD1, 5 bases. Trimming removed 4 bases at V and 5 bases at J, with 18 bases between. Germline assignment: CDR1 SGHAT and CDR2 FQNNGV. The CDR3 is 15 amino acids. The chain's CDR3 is CASSSALQGTDEQYF. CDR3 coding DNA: TGTGCCAGCAGCTCCGCGCTCCAGGGTACCGACGAGCAGTACTTC.

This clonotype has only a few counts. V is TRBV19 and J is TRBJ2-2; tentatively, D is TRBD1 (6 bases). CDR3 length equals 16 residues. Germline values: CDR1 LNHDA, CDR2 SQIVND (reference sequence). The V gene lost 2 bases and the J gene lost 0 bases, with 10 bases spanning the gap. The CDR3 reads CASSILGTTNTGELFF. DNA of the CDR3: TGTGCCAGTAGTATATTGGGGACAACGAACACCGGGGAGCTGTTTTTT.

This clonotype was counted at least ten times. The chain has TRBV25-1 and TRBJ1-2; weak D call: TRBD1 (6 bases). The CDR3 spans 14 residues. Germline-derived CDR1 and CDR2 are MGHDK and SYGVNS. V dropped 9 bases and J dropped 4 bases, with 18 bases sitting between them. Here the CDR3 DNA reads TGTGCCAGTAACCCGAACAGGGCTGGCTATGGCTACACCTTC. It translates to CASNPNRAGYGYTF.

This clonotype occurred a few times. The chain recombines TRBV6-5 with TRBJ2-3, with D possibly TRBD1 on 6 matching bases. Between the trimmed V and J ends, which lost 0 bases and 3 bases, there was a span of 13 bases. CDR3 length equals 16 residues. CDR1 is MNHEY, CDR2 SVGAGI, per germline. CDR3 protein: CASSYSGTQRTDTQYF. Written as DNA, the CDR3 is TGTGCCAGCAGTTACTCGGGGACACAAAGAACAGATACGCAGTATTTT.

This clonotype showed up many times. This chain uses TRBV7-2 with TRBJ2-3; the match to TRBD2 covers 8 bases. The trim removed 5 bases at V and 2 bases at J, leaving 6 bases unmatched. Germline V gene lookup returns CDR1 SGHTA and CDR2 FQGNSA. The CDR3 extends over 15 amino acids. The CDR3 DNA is TGTGCCAGCAGCCGAGCGGGGGTCTACACAGATACGCAGTATTTT. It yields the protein CASSRAGVYTDTQYF.

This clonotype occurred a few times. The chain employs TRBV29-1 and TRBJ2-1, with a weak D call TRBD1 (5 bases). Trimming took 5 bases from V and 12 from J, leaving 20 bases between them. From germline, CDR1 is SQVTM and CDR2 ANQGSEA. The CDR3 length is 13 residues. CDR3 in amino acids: CSVWSGQALGQFF. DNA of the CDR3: TGCAGCGTTTGGTCAGGACAAGCTTTGGGGCAGTTCTTC.